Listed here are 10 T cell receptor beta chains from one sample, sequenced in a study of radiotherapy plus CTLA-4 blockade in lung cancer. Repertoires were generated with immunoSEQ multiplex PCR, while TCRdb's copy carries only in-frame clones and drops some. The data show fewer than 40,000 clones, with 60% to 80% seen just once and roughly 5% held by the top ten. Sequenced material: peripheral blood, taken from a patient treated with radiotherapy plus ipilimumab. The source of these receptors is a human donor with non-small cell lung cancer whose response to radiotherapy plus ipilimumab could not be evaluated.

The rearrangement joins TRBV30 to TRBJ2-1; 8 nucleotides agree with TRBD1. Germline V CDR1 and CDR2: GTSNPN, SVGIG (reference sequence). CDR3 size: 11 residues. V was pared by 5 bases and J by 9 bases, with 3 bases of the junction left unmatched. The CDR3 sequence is CAWGQGFEQFF. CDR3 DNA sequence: TGTGCCTGGGGACAGGGATTTGAGCAGTTCTTC.

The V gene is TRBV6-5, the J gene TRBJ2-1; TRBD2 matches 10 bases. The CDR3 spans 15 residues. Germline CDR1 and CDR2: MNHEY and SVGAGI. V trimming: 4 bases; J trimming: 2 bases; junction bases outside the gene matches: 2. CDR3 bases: TGTGCCAGCAGTTCCAGCGGGAGGGCCTACAATGAGCAGTTCTTC. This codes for CASSSSGRAYNEQFF.

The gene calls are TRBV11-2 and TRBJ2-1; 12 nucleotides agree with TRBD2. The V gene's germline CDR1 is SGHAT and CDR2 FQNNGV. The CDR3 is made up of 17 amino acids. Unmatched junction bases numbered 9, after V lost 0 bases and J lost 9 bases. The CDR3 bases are TGTGCCAGCAGCTTAGAGTCGGGGCTAGCGGGAGGGGTTGAGCAGTTCTTC. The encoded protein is CASSLESGLAGGVEQFF.

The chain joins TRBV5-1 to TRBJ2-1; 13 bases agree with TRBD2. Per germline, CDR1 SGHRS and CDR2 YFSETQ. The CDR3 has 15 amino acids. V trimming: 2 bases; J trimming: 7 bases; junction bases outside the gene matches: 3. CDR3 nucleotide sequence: TGCGCCAGCAGCTTACTAGCGGGAGGGTATAATGAGCAGTTCTTC. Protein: CASSLLAGGYNEQFF.

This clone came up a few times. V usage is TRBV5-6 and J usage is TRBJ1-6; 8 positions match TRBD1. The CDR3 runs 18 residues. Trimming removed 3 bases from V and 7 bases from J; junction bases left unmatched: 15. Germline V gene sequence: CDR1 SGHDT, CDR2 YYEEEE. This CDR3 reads CASSSGQGLLRKNSPLHF. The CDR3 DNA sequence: TGTGCCAGCAGCTCAGGACAGGGTCTACTTAGAAAAAATTCACCCCTCCACTTT.

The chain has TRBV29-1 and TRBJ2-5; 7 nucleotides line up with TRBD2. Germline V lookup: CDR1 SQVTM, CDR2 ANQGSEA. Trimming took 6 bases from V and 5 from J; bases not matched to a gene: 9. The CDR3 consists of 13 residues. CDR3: CSVGLNLRETQYF. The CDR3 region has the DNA TGCAGCGTGGGACTAAACCTAAGGGAGACCCAGTACTTC.

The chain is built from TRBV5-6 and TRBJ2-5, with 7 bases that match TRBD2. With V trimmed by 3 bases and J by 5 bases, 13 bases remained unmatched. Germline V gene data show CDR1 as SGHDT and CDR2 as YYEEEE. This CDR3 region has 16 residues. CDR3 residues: CASSSRDYSGWETQYF. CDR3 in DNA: TGTGCCAGCAGCTCCCGGGACTACTCTGGCTGGGAGACCCAGTACTTC.

In DNA, the CDR3 is TGTGCCATCAGTGGGGAGGAGGGCACAGATACGCAGTATTTT. The encoded protein is CAISGEEGTDTQYF. The chain links TRBV10-3 to TRBJ2-3; weak D call: TRBD2 (6 bases). The V gene lost 4 bases and the J gene lost 1 base, with 9 bases spanning the gap. Germline loops: CDR1 ENHRY, CDR2 SYGVKD. This CDR3 region has 14 residues.

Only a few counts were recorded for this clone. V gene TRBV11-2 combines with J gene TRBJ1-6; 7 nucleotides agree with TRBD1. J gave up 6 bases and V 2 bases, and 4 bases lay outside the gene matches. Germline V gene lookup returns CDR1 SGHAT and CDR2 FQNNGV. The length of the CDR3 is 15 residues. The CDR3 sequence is CASSLTGESNSPLHF. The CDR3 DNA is TGTGCCAGCAGCTTAACAGGGGAGAGTAATTCACCCCTCCACTTT.

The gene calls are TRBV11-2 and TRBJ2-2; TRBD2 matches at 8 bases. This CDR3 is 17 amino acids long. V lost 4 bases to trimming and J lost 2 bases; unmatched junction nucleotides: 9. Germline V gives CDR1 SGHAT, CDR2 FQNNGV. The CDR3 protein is CASSSPRGGTNTGELFF. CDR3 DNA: TGTGCCAGCAGCTCCCCCCGGGGGGGGACCAACACCGGGGAGCTGTTTTTT.